This T cell receptor (beta chain) comes out of a study of T cell repertoires in cytomegalovirus infection (dated 2019 in TCRdb). For the wider study: The peptide stimulations were aimed at well-studied HLA-B-restricted epitopes as well as recently identified HLA-C-restricted CMV epitopes, whose presentation resists viral immunomodulation. Because public TCR beta signatures pointed to carriage of CMV infection together with the matching HLA type, the HLA type of each donor mattered for the analysis.

The treatment or condition tag for this specimen amounts to: in vitro stimulation with specific CMV peptide epitopes to enrich CMV-specific T cells. This clonotype was counted many times. No antigen is known for it. The input lacks base qualities; no much larger clone sits a single base away. Sequencing instrument: Illumina HiSeq 1500. TCRdb trimmed public reads at Q25 via fastp, called clones via MiXCR and kept in-frame beta chains. Identical CDR3 proteins give one entry, which carries the most common genes and DNA. For this sample the table gives 900,000 to 950,000 distinct CDR3 sequences, of which roughly 30% were detected only once. Jointly, the top ten make up around 15% of the sample. Per the germline V gene, SGHTA is the CDR1 and FQGNSA is the CDR2. V and J are trimmed by 5 bases and 4 bases, and the gene matches miss 4 bases of the junction. From cysteine to phenylalanine, the CDR3 is 13 amino acids long. Kept here is only the CDR3 DNA, which spans 39 bases and is read in frame from base 1.

The full study reports these points: In both this cohort and an independent cohort of 352 donors, the cumulative frequency of public TCR beta family members distinguished carriers of CMV infection plus the relevant HLA type. The ex vivo response was dominated by HLA-C-restricted CMV-specific TCR beta clonotypes, and the single most frequent clonotype in two of eight donors was supplied by these HLA-C-restricted clonotypes.

Sequencing used cultured CD8+ T cells from PBMCs, obtained from culture after CMV antigen stimulation. The chain is assembled from TRBV7-2 and TRBJ1-1, with TRBD1 matching 7 junction bases. This sequence was found in a human donor in good health (CMV status not recorded). Some clones in this sample may be carry-over from other donors' samples. The CDR3 protein is CASSEGQLTEAFF. The DNA reads TGTGCCAGCAGCGAGGGACAGCTCACTGAAGCTTTCTTT.